Listed below are T cell receptor beta chains from one sample, sequenced in a study of blood T cell repertoires in COVID-19. Generated by immunoSEQ multiplex PCR, the TCRdb table keeps only in-frame clones and is missing some. The sample holds about 310,000 clones; 85% to 90% are singletons and the top ten take around 1.4%. Sequenced input: peripheral blood. These receptor sequences come from a man aged 65 to 85 with acute or convalescent COVID-19. The CDR3 runs from the conserved cysteine through the conserved F or W. Fields, in order: V gene, D gene, J gene, clone size, CDR3 protein, CDR3 DNA. A D gene is named only where the DNA matches it firmly. Clone size is not always given. Where it is, it says once, few, many or a class for expanded clones.

TRBV27	-	TRBJ1-4	-	CASSLSPRASSGEKLFF	TGTGCCAGCAGTTTATCCCCGAGGGCATCATCCGGGGAAAAACTGTTTTTT
TRBV5-1	TRBD2	TRBJ2-1	-	CASSPMVLAEGNEQFF	TGCGCCAGCAGCCCCATGGTCCTAGCGGAGGGCAATGAGCAGTTCTTC
TRBV21-1	-	TRBJ2-4	few	CASSKALGGLWVNIQYF	TGTGCCAGCAGCAAAGCGCTCGGGGGGCTTTGGGTAAACATTCAGTACTTC
TRBV3-1/TRBV3-2	TRBD2	TRBJ2-3	-	CASSQGTLLAGGWQYF	TGTGCCAGCAGCCAGGGCACCTTACTAGCGGGAGGGTGGCAGTATTTT
TRBV6-5	-	TRBJ1-2	-	CASARDTNYGYTF	TGTGCCAGCGCCCGGGACACCAACTATGGCTACACCTTC
TRBV10-3	TRBD1	TRBJ2-1	-	CAISRQGTGYNEQFF	TGTGCCATCAGCCGACAGGGTACTGGCTACAATGAGCAGTTCTTC
TRBV12-3/TRBV12-4	-	TRBJ1-6	-	CASSSRNSPLHF	TGTGCCAGCAGCTCGCGTAATTCACCCCTCCACTTT
TRBV6-2/TRBV6-3	-	TRBJ2-7	-	CASSPSLYEQYF	TGTGCCAGCAGCCCGAGTTTGTACGAGCAGTACTTC
TRBV28	TRBD1	TRBJ2-7	-	CASTTTGTAYEQYF	TGTGCCAGCACCACTACCGGGACAGCCTACGAGCAGTACTTC
TRBV3-1/TRBV3-2	-	TRBJ1-3	-	CASSQRRTPGNTIYF	TGTGCCAGCAGCCAGCGGCGGACACCTGGAAACACCATATATTTT
TRBV28	-	TRBJ1-4	-	CASGERATNEKLFF	TGTGCCAGCGGGGAGAGGGCAACTAATGAAAAACTGTTTTTT
TRBV30	-	TRBJ1-6	-	CAWSGTRNSPLHF	TGTGCCTGGTCCGGGACAAGAAATTCACCCCTCCACTTT
TRBV2	TRBD1	TRBJ1-4	-	CASRGQGGEKLFF	TGTGCCAGCAGAGGACAGGGGGGCGAAAAACTGTTTTTT
TRBV28	-	TRBJ1-1	-	CASSYRVSEAFF	TGTGCCAGCAGTTACAGGGTTTCTGAAGCTTTCTTT